One and the same sample provided the 8 T cell receptor beta chains below, sequenced in a study of blood T cell repertoires in COVID-19. Using immunoSEQ multiplex PCR, the repertoire was profiled, and TCRdb retains in-frame clones only, with some absent. The table lists about 180,000 clones, over 75% of them singletons. Sequencing was carried out using PBMCs or T cells enriched from blood (not recorded which). Receptor source: a woman between 18 and 30 years old who had recovered from COVID-19.

V and J are TRBV28 and TRBJ1-1; D is possibly TRBD1 (6 bases). The CDR3 sequence is 16 residues long. Per germline, CDR1 MDHEN and CDR2 SYDVKM. Between the trimmed V and J ends, which lost 2 bases and 0 bases, there was a span of 13 bases. The CDR3 protein is CASSLAGGEVNTEAFF. The CDR3 region has the DNA TGTGCCAGCAGTTTAGCGGGGGGCGAGGTGAACACTGAAGCTTTCTTT.

The chain is built from TRBV28 and TRBJ1-5; unclear D gene. The CDR3 sequence is 13 residues long. The germline V gene has CDR1 MDHEN and CDR2 SYDVKM. V lost 7 bases, J lost 3 bases, and 10 bases lay in between. In DNA form, the CDR3 reads TGTGCCAGCACCTCCGCACTCAATCAGCCCCAGCATTTT. The encoded protein is CASTSALNQPQHF. The variable domain in full, completed from reference TRBV28 and TRBJ1-5, reads DVKVTQSSRYLVKRTGEKVFLECVQDMDHENMFWYRQDPGLGLRLIYFSYDVKMKEKGDIPEGYSVSREKKERFSLILESASTNQTSMYLCASTSALNQPQHFGDGTRLSIL.

The genes are TRBV19 and TRBJ2-2, with TRBD2 matching 12 bases. In germline, CDR1 is LNHDA, CDR2 SQIVND (reference sequence). This CDR3 is built from 20 residues. The J segment lost 0 bases and the V segment lost 4 bases, leaving 12 bases of the junction unmatched. CDR3 nucleotides: TGTGCCAGTAGTAGGTGGACTAGCGGGATGTTACCCGCGAACACCGGGGAGCTGTTTTTT. It is translated as CASSRWTSGMLPANTGELFF.

V gene TRBV10-3 combines with J gene TRBJ1-2; D remains unclear. This CDR3 region has 11 residues. V lost 3 bases and J lost 8, with 7 bases in between. The germline V gene encodes CDR1 ENHRY and CDR2 SYGVKD. The CDR3: CAISDPEGYTF. DNA of the CDR3: TGTGCCATCAGTGACCCCGAGGGCTACACCTTC.

This clone was detected a few times. The rearrangement links TRBV6-1 to TRBJ2-7; 8 nucleotides agree with TRBD2. V shed 3 bases, J shed 0 bases, and the junction held 1 base outside the gene matches. The CDR3 contains 14 residues. Germline V gene lookup returns CDR1 MNHNS and CDR2 SASEGT. CDR3 DNA sequence: TGTGCCAGCAGTGAGGGGACTAGCTCCTACGAGCAGTACTTC. Protein sequence: CASSEGTSSYEQYF.

The J gene is TRBJ2-3, the V gene TRBV2; D perhaps matches TRBD1 (6 bases). The V and J ends lost 2 bases and 2 bases respectively, with 14 bases between them. This CDR3 spans 16 amino acids. Germline V lookup: CDR1 SNHLY, CDR2 FYNNEI. The CDR3 DNA reads as TGTGCCAGCAGTGAATTGGACAGTGCCCCCACAGATACGCAGTATTTT. This gives the protein CASSELDSAPTDTQYF.

This clone was found once. The chain is built from TRBV9 and TRBJ2-3; 7 bases are a match to TRBD2. From germline, CDR1 is SGDLS and CDR2 YYNGEE. V shed 4 bases, J shed 0 bases, and the junction held 8 bases outside the gene matches. This CDR3 spans 16 amino acids. The CDR3 region has the DNA TGTGCCAGCAGCCTAAGTCTAGCGGCAAGCACAGATACGCAGTATTTT. It yields the protein CASSLSLAASTDTQYF.

The chain links TRBV25-1 to TRBJ2-5; D gene unclear. Trimming took 8 bases from V and 4 from J, leaving 17 bases between them. Germline V gene data show CDR1 as MGHDK and CDR2 as SYGVNS. The CDR3 is 14 residues long. The CDR3 nucleotides are TGTGCCAGCCGCACCCCGAACTTTGGAGAGACCCAGTACTTC. It is translated as CASRTPNFGETQYF. The whole variable domain, filled in from reference TRBV25-1 and TRBJ2-5, reads EADIYQTPRYLVIGTGKKITLECSQTMGHDKMYWYQQDPGMELHLIHYSYGVNSTEKGDLSSESTVSRIRTEHFPLTLESARPSHTSQYLCASRTPNFGETQYFGPGTRLLVL.